The rows below give T cell receptor beta chains drawn from one sample of a study of blood T cell repertoires in COVID-19. Sequencing was performed with immunoSEQ multiplex PCR; in TCRdb, only in-frame clones are kept and a portion is missing. The sample has about 350,000 clones, about nine tenths seen once. The sample taken for sequencing was PBMCs or T cells enriched from blood (not recorded which). The receptor set was obtained from a woman aged 25 to 39 who had been exposed to COVID-19. The CDR3 runs from the conserved cysteine through the conserved F or W. Fields, in order: V gene, CDR3 length, D gene, J gene, clone size, CDR3 DNA, CDR3 protein. D genes are given only for firm matches. Where a row states a size, it is once, few, many or the class of an expanded clone; other rows omit it.

TRBV28	15	TRBD1	TRBJ1-4	.	TGTGCCAGCAGTTTTCGGACAGGGGAGTACGAAAAACTGTTTTTT	CASSFRTGEYEKLFF
TRBV6-5	14	.	TRBJ2-7	.	TGTGCCAGCAGTCCTCTAGACTGGTCCTACGAGCAGTACTTC	CASSPLDWSYEQYF
TRBV7-3	15	TRBD2	TRBJ2-2	.	TGTGCCAGCAGCCCCGGTCTAGCGGGCACCGGGGAGCTGTTTTTT	CASSPGLAGTGELFF
TRBV28	18	.	TRBJ1-6	.	TGTGCCAGCAGTCTCATACAGGGTCAAGTTGCCTTCTCTTCACCCCTCCACTTT	CASSLIQGQVAFSSPLHF
TRBV12-3/TRBV12-4	13	.	TRBJ2-1	.	TGTGCCAGCTCTTCGCAGGAATACAATGAGCAGTTCTTC	CASSSQEYNEQFF
TRBV3-1/TRBV3-2	17	TRBD2	TRBJ2-2	.	TGTGCCAGCAGCCAAGAAGGACTAGCGAACCCCACCGGGGAGCTGTTTTTT	CASSQEGLANPTGELFF
TRBV14	14	.	TRBJ2-1	once	TGTGCCAGCAGCCAAGTATCTGGCGGGATTGAGCAGTTCTTC	CASSQVSGGIEQFF
TRBV27	16	.	TRBJ1-5	.	TGTGCCAGCAGTCCCCAGTACCAGGGGAGCAATCAGCCCCAGCATTTT	CASSPQYQGSNQPQHF
TRBV19	15	.	TRBJ1-4	few	TGTGCCAGTAGTATTAGGACAGCGGGAAATGAAAAACTGTTTTTT	CASSIRTAGNEKLFF
TRBV10-1	14	TRBD2	TRBJ2-1	.	TGCGCCAGCAGCCGAACCGGGACTAGCAATGAGCAGTTCTTC	CASSRTGTSNEQFF
TRBV18	15	TRBD2	TRBJ2-2	.	TGTGCCAGCTCACTTTCTGGACTAGGGACCGGGGAGCTGTTTTTT	CASSLSGLGTGELFF
TRBV28	19	TRBD1	TRBJ1-4	.	TGTGCCAGCAGTGGCCTCCTGGGACAGGGGACTGCAACTAATGAAAAACTGTTTTTT	CASSGLLGQGTATNEKLFF
TRBV18	15	.	TRBJ1-1	.	TGTGCCAGCTCACCATTACCCCGAGGGAACACTGAAGCTTTCTTT	CASSPLPRGNTEAFF
TRBV6-5	14	TRBD1	TRBJ1-4	.	TGTGCCAGCGGGACAGGGATCATCAGTGAAAAACTGTTTTTT	CASGTGIISEKLFF
TRBV21-1	15	.	TRBJ2-2	.	TGTGCCAGCAGCACTGAGGGGGGAGGGACCGGGGAGCTGTTTTTT	CASSTEGGGTGELFF
TRBV12-5	15	TRBD1	TRBJ2-1	once	TGTGCTAGTGGGCTCCGACAGGGGGCCGAGAATGAGCAGTTCTTC	CASGLRQGAENEQFF
TRBV5-1	13	.	TRBJ2-7	.	TGCGCCAGCAGCTCCGCGAGCGTCTACGAGCAGTACTTC	CASSSASVYEQYF
TRBV5-1	16	.	TRBJ2-3	.	TGCGCCAGCAGCTTGCCCCCAAGACAGTTTGAGGAGACGCAGTATTTT	CASSLPPRQFEETQYF
TRBV6-5	15	TRBD1	TRBJ2-5	.	TGTGCCAGCAGTTTTCACAGGGGCTCGAGGGAGACCCAGTACTTC	CASSFHRGSRETQYF
TRBV14	16	.	TRBJ2-7	.	TGTGCCAGCAGCCCCATCGTTGGAGGGAGCTCCTACGAGCAGTACTTC	CASSPIVGGSSYEQYF
TRBV2	15	.	TRBJ2-1	.	TGTGCCAGCAAAGAGGAGGGGAGGACCTACAATGAGCAGTTCTTC	CASKEEGRTYNEQFF
TRBV19	14	TRBD2	TRBJ2-5	.	TGTGCCAGCGGACTAGCGGGAGTAGTTGAGACCCAGTACTTC	CASGLAGVVETQYF
TRBV28	15	TRBD2	TRBJ2-7	once	TGTGCCAGCAGACGACTAGCGACCAATTCCTACGAGCAGTACTTC	CASRRLATNSYEQYF
TRBV15	15	.	TRBJ1-1	.	TGTGCCACCAGCGGTGCATTGGCGGGTAACACTGAAGCTTTCTTT	CATSGALAGNTEAFF
TRBV14	19	TRBD2	TRBJ2-1	once	TGTGCCAGCAGCCAAGATTTTACTAGCGGGAGATACTCCTACAATGAGCAGTTCTTC	CASSQDFTSGRYSYNEQFF
TRBV7-8	16	.	TRBJ1-5	.	TGTGCCAGCAGCAAAGGGGGGGCAGGGGATGGTCAGCCCCAGCATTTT	CASSKGGAGDGQPQHF
TRBV7-3	15	TRBD2	TRBJ2-3	.	TGTGCCAGCAGCCTCGGGACTAGTGATGCAGATACGCAGTATTTT	CASSLGTSDADTQYF
TRBV19	15	TRBD2	TRBJ2-1	.	TGTGCCAGTAGTACTAACCTACTAGCGGTCGATGAGCAGTTCTTC	CASSTNLLAVDEQFF
TRBV5-1	14	.	TRBJ2-7	.	TGCGCCAGCAGCCCGGAGGGACAGCCCTACGAGCAGTACTTC	CASSPEGQPYEQYF
TRBV6-5	14	.	TRBJ1-2	.	TGTGCCAGCAGTTACTCGGGACTGAACTATGGCTACACCTTC	CASSYSGLNYGYTF
TRBV7-3	15	TRBD1	TRBJ1-4	.	TGTGCCAGCAGCCCCTCAGGGGGCAAGGGTGAAAAACTGTTTTTT	CASSPSGGKGEKLFF
TRBV18	15	.	TRBJ1-4	.	TGTGCCAGCTCATTCAACAGTGTATCAGGTGAAAAACTGTTTTTT	CASSFNSVSGEKLFF
TRBV11-2	15	TRBD1	TRBJ2-7	.	TGTGCCAGCAGCCGCGGCCCCGCAGGGGGCTACGAGCAGTACTTC	CASSRGPAGGYEQYF
TRBV7-9	15	.	TRBJ1-2	.	TGTGCCAGCAGCTTAGGGCTGGGGGCAGGATGGGGCTACACCTTC	CASSLGLGAGWGYTF
TRBV2	13	.	TRBJ2-7	.	TGTGCCAGCAGTGAAGCCCGGGCCTACGAGCAGTACTTC	CASSEARAYEQYF
TRBV6-5	11	TRBD1	TRBJ1-4	.	TGTGCCAGCAGGGACGGACAGGAACTTGTTTTT	CASRDGQELVF
TRBV3-1/TRBV3-2	14	TRBD2	TRBJ2-2	.	TGTGCCAGCAGCCTAGCGGGAGAAACCGGGGAGCTGTTTTTT	CASSLAGETGELFF
TRBV6-5	13	TRBD1	TRBJ1-1	.	TGTGCCAGCAGCGGACAGGAGAACACTGAAGCTTTCTTT	CASSGQENTEAFF